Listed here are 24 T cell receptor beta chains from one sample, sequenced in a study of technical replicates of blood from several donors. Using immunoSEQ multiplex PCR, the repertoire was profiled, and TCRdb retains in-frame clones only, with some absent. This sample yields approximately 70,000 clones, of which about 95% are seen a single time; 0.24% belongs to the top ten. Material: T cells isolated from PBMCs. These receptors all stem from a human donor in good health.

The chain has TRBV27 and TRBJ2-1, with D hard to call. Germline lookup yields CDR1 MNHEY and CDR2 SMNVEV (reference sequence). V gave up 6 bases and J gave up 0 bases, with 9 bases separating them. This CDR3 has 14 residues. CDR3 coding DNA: TGTGCCAGCAGCCAAGCTACCTCCTACAATGAGCAGTTCTTC. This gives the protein CASSQATSYNEQFF.

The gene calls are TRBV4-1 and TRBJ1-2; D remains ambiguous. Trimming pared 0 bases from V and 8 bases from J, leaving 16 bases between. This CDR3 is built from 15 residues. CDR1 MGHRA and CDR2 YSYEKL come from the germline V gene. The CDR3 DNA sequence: TGCGCCAGCAGCCAAGATCCGAGGGTTCGTGACGGCTACACCTTC. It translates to CASSQDPRVRDGYTF.

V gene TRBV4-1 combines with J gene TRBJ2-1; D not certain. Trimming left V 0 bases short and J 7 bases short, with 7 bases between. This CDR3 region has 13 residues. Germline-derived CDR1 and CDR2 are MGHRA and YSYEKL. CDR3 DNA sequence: TGCGCCAGCAGCCAAGACCATTTGAATGAGCAGTTCTTC. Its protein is CASSQDHLNEQFF.

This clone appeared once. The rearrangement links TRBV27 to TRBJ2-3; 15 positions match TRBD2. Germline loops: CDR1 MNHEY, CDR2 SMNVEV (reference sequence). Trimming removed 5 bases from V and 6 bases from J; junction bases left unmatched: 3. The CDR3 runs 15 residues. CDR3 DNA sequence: TGTGCCAGCAGTGAGGGACTAGCGGGAGGCGATACGCAGTATTTT. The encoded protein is CASSEGLAGGDTQYF.

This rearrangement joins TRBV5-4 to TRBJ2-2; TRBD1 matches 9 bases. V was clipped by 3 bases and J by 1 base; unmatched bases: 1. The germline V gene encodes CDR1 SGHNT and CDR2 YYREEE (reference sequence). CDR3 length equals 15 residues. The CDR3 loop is CASSSGQGNTGELFF. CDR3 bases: TGTGCCAGCAGCTCGGGACAGGGGAACACCGGGGAGCTGTTTTTT.

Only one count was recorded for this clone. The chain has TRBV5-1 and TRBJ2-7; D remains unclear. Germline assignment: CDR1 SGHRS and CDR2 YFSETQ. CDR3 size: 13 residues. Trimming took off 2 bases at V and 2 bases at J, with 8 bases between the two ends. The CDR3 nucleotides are TGCGCCAGCAGCTTCGCAGGTCCCTACGAGCAGTACTTC. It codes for CASSFAGPYEQYF.

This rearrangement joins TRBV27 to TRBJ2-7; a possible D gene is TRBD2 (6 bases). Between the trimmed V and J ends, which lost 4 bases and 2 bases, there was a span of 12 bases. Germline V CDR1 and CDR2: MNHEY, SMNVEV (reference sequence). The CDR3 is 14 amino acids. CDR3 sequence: CASSSSGLPYEQYF. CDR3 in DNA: TGTGCCAGCAGTTCCAGCGGGTTACCCTACGAGCAGTACTTC.

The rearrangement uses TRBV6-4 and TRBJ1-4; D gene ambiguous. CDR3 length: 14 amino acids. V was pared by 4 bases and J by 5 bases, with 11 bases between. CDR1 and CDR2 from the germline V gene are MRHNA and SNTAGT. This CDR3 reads CASSGLERNEKLFF. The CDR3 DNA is TGTGCCAGCAGTGGCCTTGAGCGGAATGAAAAACTGTTTTTT.

CDR3: CASSQEAQGASYEQYF. In DNA form, the CDR3 reads TGTGCCAGCAGCCAAGAGGCCCAGGGGGCTTCGTACGAGCAGTACTTC. This rearrangement joins TRBV4-2 to TRBJ2-7, with 8 nucleotides matching TRBD1. CDR3 length: 16 amino acids. Germline CDR1 LGHNA, CDR2 YNFKEQ. Unmatched junction bases numbered 8, after V lost 0 bases and J lost 4 bases.

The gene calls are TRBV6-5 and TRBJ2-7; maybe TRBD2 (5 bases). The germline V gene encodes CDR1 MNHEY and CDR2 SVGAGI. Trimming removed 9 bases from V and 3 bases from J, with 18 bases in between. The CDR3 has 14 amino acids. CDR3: CASSPSGKLYEQYF. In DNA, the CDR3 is TGTGCCAGTTCCCCCAGCGGCAAACTCTACGAGCAGTACTTC.

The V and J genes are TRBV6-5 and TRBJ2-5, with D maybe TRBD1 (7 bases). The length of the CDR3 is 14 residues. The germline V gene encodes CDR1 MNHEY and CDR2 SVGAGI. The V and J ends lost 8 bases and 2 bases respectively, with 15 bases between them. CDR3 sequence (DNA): TGTGCCAGCTACGGTCAGGGGGGACAAGAGACCCAGTACTTC. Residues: CASYGQGGQETQYF.

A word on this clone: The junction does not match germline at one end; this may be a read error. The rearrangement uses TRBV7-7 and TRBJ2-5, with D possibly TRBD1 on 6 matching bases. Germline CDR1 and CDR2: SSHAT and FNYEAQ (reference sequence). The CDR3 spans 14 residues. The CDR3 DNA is TGTGCTAGCAGCCCAACAGGGAACCAAGAGACCCAGTACTTC. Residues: CASSPTGNQETQYF.

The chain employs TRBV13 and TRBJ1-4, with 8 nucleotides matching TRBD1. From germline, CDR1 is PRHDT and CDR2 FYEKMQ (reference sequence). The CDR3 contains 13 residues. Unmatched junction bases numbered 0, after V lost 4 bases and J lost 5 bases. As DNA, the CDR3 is TGTGCCAGCAGCTGGACAGGGAATGAAAAACTGTTTTTT. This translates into CASSWTGNEKLFF.

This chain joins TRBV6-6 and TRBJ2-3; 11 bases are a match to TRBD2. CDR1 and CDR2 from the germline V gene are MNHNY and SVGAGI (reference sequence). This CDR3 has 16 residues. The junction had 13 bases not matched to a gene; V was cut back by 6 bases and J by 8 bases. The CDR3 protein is CASRAPPSGGQGTQYF. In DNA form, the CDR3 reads TGTGCCAGCAGAGCCCCCCCTAGCGGGGGGCAGGGTACGCAGTATTTT.

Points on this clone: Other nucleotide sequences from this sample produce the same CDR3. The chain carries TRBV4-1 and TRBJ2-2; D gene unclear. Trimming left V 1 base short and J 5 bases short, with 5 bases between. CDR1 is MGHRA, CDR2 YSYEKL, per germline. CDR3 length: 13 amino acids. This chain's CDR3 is CASSQVGTGELFF. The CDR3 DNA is TGCGCCAGCAGCCAAGTCGGTACCGGGGAGCTGTTTTTT.

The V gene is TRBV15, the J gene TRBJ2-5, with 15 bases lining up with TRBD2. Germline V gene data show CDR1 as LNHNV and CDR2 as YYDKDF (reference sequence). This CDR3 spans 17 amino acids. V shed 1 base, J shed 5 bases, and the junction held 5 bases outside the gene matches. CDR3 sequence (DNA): TGTGCCACCAGCAGAGCCTCCGGGACTAGCGGGGGGGAGACCCAGTACTTC. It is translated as CATSRASGTSGGETQYF.

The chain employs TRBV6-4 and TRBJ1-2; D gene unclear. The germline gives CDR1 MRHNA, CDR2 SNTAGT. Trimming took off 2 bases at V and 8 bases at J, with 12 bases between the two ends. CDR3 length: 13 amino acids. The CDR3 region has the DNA TGTGCCAGCAGTGACGGGCGGACTATCGGCTACACCTTC. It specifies CASSDGRTIGYTF.

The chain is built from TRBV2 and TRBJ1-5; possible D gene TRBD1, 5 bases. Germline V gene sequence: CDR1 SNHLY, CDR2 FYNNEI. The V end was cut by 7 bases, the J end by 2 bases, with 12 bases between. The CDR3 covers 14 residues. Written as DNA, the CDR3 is TGTGCCAGCACTGGGACTCCGGGCAATCAGCCCCAGCATTTT. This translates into CASTGTPGNQPQHF.

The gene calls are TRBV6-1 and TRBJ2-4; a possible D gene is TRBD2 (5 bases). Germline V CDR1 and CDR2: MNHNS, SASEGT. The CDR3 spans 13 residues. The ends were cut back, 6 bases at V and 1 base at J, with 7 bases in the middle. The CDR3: CASSGEAKNIQYF. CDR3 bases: TGTGCCAGCAGCGGGGAGGCCAAAAACATTCAGTACTTC.

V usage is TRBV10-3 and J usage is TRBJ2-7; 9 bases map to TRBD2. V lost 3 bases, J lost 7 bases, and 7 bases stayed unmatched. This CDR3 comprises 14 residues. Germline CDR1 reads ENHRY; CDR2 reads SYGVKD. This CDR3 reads CAISDVVSGGEQYF. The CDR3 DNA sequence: TGTGCCATCAGTGATGTCGTAAGCGGGGGGGAGCAGTACTTC.

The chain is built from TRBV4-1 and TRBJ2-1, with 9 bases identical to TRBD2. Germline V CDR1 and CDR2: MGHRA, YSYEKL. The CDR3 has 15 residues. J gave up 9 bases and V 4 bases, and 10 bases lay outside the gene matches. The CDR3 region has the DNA TGCGCCAGCAGCCCGGACTGGGCGGGGGGGCGTGAGCAGTTCTTC. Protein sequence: CASSPDWAGGREQFF.

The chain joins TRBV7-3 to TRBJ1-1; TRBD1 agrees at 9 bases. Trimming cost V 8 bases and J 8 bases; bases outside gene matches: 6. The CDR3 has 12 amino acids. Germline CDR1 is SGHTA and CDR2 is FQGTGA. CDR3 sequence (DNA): TGTGCCAGCCCGGGACAGGGAACCGAAGCTTTCTTT. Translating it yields CASPGQGTEAFF.

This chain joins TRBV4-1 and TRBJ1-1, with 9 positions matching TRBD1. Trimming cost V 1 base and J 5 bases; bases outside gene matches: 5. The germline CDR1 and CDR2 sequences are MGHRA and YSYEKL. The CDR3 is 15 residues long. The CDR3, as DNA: TGCGCCAGCAGCCAAGTGGGACAGGGAAAGACTGAAGCTTTCTTT. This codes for CASSQVGQGKTEAFF.

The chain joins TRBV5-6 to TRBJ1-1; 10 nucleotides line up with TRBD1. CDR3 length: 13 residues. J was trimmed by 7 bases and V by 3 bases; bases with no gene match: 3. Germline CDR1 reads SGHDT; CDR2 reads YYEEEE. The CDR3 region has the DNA TGTGCCAGCAGCTCGGACAGGGGGATTGAAGCTTTCTTT. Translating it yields CASSSDRGIEAFF.